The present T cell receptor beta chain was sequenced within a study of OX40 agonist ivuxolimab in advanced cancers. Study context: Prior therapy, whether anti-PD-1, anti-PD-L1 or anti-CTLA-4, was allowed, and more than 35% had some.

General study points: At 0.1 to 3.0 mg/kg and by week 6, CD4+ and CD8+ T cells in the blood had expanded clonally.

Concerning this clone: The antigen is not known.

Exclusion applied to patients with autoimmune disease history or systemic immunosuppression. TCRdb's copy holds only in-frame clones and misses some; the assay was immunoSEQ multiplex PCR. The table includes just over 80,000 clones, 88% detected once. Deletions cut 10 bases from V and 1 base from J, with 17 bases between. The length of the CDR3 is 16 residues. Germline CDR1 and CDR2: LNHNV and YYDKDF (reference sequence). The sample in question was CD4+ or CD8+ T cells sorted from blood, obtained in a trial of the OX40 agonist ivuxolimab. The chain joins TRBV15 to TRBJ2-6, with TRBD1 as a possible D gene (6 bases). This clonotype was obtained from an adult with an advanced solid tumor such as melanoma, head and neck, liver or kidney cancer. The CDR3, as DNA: TGTGCCATCCGGAGACAGGCCGGATCTGGGGCCAACGTCCTGACTTTC. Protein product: CAIRRQAGSGANVLTF.